This T cell receptor beta chain appears in the sequencing data of a study of response to subunit inactivated influenza vaccine. This clonotype was counted a few times. Trimming took 0 bases from V and 2 from J, leaving 16 bases between them. Germline CDR1 is SGHAT and CDR2 is FQNNGV. The CDR3 has 17 residues. From the RT-PCR reads, TCRdb called clonotypes with MiXCR, one entry per CDR3 protein. The data contain some 300,000 distinct CDR3 sequences, approximately 21% of them singletons. The rearrangement uses TRBV11-2 and TRBJ2-5; a possible D gene is TRBD1 (6 bases). This specimen was PBMCs from blood, taken about 20 months after vaccination. This receptor was taken from a man between 45 and 75 years old who received an inactivated influenza vaccine. DNA of the CDR3: TGTGCCAGCAGCTTAGATGGGCTGGACAGATTTCAAGAGACCCAGTACTTC. This sequence encodes CASSLDGLDRFQETQYF.